The source of this TCR beta chain is a study of blood T cell repertoires in COVID-19. Study-level background: From the United States, Italy and Spain came samples of acute and convalescent COVID-19.

Authors' methods: Estimated nucleated cell counts came from reference gene primer amplification. Profiling relied on immunoSEQ multiplex PCR, and the TCRdb table lists in-frame clones only, not all of them. The DNA gave D and trimming, while V, J and clone size come from that table. Of about 190,000 clones listed, approximately 91% were seen once; the top ten hold about 6.8%. The CDR3 runs 13 residues. V shed 5 bases and J 9 bases; nucleotides not matched to a gene: 5. Germline CDR1 reads GTSNPN; CDR2 reads SVGIG (reference sequence). Sequenced material: peripheral blood. The chain joins TRBV30 to TRBJ2-1, with TRBD2 matching 12 bases. This receptor was identified in a woman aged 35 to 49 who had recovered from COVID-19. CDR3 DNA: TGTGCCTGGGCTAGCGGGAGGGGATCTGAGCAGTTCTTC. Translated, it gives CAWASGRGSEQFF.